These 3 T cell receptor beta chains originate from one sample sequenced in a study of T cells in Graves' hyperthyroidism and ophthalmopathy. RNA transcripts yielded amplified TCR beta CDR3 regions. The HTBI set primed first-round TCR CDR3 RT-PCR. TCRdb reprocessed the multiplex PCR reads via MiXCR and lists one record per CDR3 protein. The repertoire holds hundreds of thousands of distinct CDR3 sequences, with over 15% as singletons. Specimen: blood. Receptors were obtained from a woman between 45 and 65 years old with Graves' hyperthyroidism that later progressed to Graves' ophthalmopathy.

This clonotype was detected many times. V and J are TRBV6-1 and TRBJ2-5; 9 nucleotides line up with TRBD1. This CDR3 contains 14 residues. Germline V lookup: CDR1 MNHNS, CDR2 SASEGT. V shed 6 bases, J shed 5 bases, and the junction held 7 bases outside the gene matches. The CDR3 region has the DNA TGTGCCAGCAGGGGACAGGGAGTTTCCGAGACCCAGTACTTC. It specifies CASRGQGVSETQYF.

This chain links TRBV12-3 or TRBV12-4 with TRBJ2-7; D tentatively reads TRBD1 or TRBD2 (5 bases each). There are 19 residues in the CDR3. The V end lost 2 bases, the J end lost 2 bases, and 25 bases lay between the germline ends. The CDR3 DNA sequence: TGTGCCAGCAGTTTAATTATAGATATGGAGAGGGACCGCACCTACGAGCAGTACTTC. Translated, it gives CASSLIIDMERDRTYEQYF.

This clonotype has a count of ten or more. The rearrangement links TRBV11-2 to TRBJ2-7; 8 bases match TRBD1. Germline lookup yields CDR1 SGHAT and CDR2 FQNNGV. V lost 4 bases and J lost 2; bases outside the gene matches: 7. CDR3 size: 15 residues. The CDR3 here is CASSSAGGFAYEQYF. CDR3 nucleotides: TGTGCCAGCAGCTCGGCAGGGGGCTTTGCCTACGAGCAGTACTTC.